One TCR beta chain is described in this entry. The sample is drawn from a study of CD8 T cells in Susac syndrome. CD8+ and CD4+ blood T cells underwent TCR beta sequencing. The RNA, about 0.45 to 1 ug, was put through reverse transcription using random hexamers. TCRdb analysed the immunoSEQ multiplex PCR reads with MiXCR anew, one entry per CDR3 protein. The sample contains about 80,000 distinct CDR3 sequences, around 94% of which appear only once. Sample: CD8+ T cells from PBMCs. The receptor comes from a human donor in good health.

The CDR3 coding sequence is TGTGCCAGCAGCAAAGGGCACAGTGATACGCAGTATTTT. Translating gives CASSKGHSDTQYF. The J gene is TRBJ2-3, the V gene TRBV21-1. TRBV21-1 constitutes a pseudogene. This CDR3 is 13 amino acids long.